The clone carrying this T cell receptor beta chain has a handful of counts. Its antigen remains unidentified. This sample was included in a study of glioma-infiltrating T cells. Study-level results: CDR3 overlap between tissue and blood was very small. Gliomas, especially low-grade, showed above-expected tissue-blood divergence; non-neoplastic patients showed below.

Using RNA template, CDR3s of TCR alpha and beta were amplified with iRepertoire arm-PCR. Tissue mRNA or PBMC total RNA, roughly 85-450 ng, went into one-step reverse transcription and amplification. TCRdb ran MiXCR on the multiplex PCR reads and lists one entry per CDR3 protein. The data show more than 85,000 distinct CDR3 sequences, 20% to 30% seen once. The CDR3 consists of 15 residues. Germline CDR1 is MGHRA and CDR2 is YSYEKL. V dropped 1 base and J dropped 6; count of bases not matched to a gene: 8. The chain links TRBV4-1 to TRBJ1-2, with 7 bases that match TRBD1. Sequenced material: glioma tissue, nonneoplastic brain tissue, or PBMCs (not recorded which). This receptor was obtained from a human donor with low-grade glioma or glioblastoma, undergoing nonglioma brain surgery, or in good health (not recorded which). This CDR3 reads CASSQGEQQGNGYTF. CDR3 DNA sequence: TGCGCCAGCAGCCAAGGGGAACAACAGGGGAATGGCTACACCTTC.